The clone carrying this TCR beta chain was seen many times. Mouse gene names apply. The sequenced fragment ends 4 residues before the CDR3 boundary, so the rest is inferred from the germline J gene. The sample holds other DNA sequences that translate to the same CDR3. Trimming cost V 0 bases and J 0 bases, with 9 bases left between them. This CDR3 region has 15 residues. Germline CDR1 is LGHNA and CDR2 is YNLKQL (reference sequence). This sample was included in a study of CD8+ T cells in alopecia areata. Time point given: mouse skin 3 weeks after grafting. The recipient mice had their skin biopsied at grafting and again 3 and 6 weeks later. RNA was isolated and reverse transcribed to cDNA, the sequencing template. Clones were sequenced by immunoSEQ multiplex PCR, and TCRdb holds only the in-frame ones, with some missing. Observed in the sample are 2,000 to 2,500 clones, none of them singletons.

The clonotype comes from a C3H/HeJ mouse with alopecia areata. MHC haplotype of the mouse line: H2-k. Here the sequenced sample was skin, taken at week 3. The genes are TRBV5 and TRBJ2-7, with D perhaps TRBD1 (6 bases). The CDR3 protein is CASSQEGQSSYEQYF. CDR3 DNA (partial): TGTGCCAGCAGCCAAGAAGGACAGAGCTCCTAT.